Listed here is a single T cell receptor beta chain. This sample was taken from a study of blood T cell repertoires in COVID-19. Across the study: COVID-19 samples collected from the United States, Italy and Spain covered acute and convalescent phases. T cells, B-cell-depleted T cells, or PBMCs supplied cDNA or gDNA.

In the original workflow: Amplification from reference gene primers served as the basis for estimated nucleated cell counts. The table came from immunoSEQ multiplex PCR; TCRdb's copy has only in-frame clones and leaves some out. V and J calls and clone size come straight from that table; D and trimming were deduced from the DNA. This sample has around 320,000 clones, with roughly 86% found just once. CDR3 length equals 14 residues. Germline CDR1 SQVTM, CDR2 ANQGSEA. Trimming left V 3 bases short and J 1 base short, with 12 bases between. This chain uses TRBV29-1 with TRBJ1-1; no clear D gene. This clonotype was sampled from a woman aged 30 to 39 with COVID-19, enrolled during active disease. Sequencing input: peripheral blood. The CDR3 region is CSVETRPTNTEAFF. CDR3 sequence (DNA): TGCAGCGTTGAGACAAGGCCGACGAACACTGAAGCTTTCTTT. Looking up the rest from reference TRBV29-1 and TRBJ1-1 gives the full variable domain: SAVISQKPSRDICQRGTSLTIQCQVDSQVTMMFWYRQQPGQSLTLIATANQGSEATYESGFVIDKFPISRPNLTFSTLTVSNMSPEDSSIYLCSVETRPTNTEAFFGQGTRLTVV.